These T cell receptor beta chains were read from a single sample in a study of blood T cell repertoires in COVID-19. Only in-frame clones appear in the TCRdb table, and some are missing; sequencing was by immunoSEQ multiplex PCR. Here the sample spans approximately 130,000 clones, approximately 86% being singletons. Sequencing input: PBMCs or T cells enriched from blood (not recorded which). The receptors derive from a woman aged 45-65 years who had recovered from COVID-19. The CDR3 runs from the conserved cysteine through the conserved F or W. D genes are given only for firm matches. Clone size, where shown, is once, few, many, or a class for clones that have expanded.

TRBJ1-5,TRBV4-1,TRBD1,NA,TGCGCCAGCAGCCAACTGACAGGGGCAAGCAATCAGCCCCAGCATTTT,CASSQLTGASNQPQHF
TRBJ1-2,TRBV5-4,TRBD1,few,TGTGCCAGCAGCTTGGTTGGACAGGGCCTCTATGGCTACACCTTC,CASSLVGQGLYGYTF
TRBJ2-7,TRBV6-5,NA,NA,TGTGCCAGCATGGGAGTGTCACCGGGCGGCGAGCAGTACTTC,CASMGVSPGGEQYF
TRBJ1-4,TRBV27,NA,NA,TGTGCCAGCAGTTCCCTCGGGGGAATGGCTGAAAAACTGTTTTTT,CASSSLGGMAEKLFF
TRBJ1-2,TRBV7-8,TRBD1,NA,TGTGCCAGCAGCCCAGGGGGACAGGGACTGGACTATGGCTACACCTTC,CASSPGGQGLDYGYTF
TRBJ2-7,TRBV13,NA,NA,TGTGCCAGCAGCTTCCTGAGTCTGTGGTACGAGCAGTACTTC,CASSFLSLWYEQYF
TRBJ2-1,TRBV29-1,TRBD2,NA,TGCAGCGTGATCCTGGGGGGGTTCGGTGAGCAGTTCTTC,CSVILGGFGEQFF
TRBJ2-7,TRBV28,NA,once,TGTGCCAGCAGTATTCATTACGAGCAGTACTTC,CASSIHYEQYF
TRBJ2-5,TRBV7-2,TRBD2,NA,TGTGCCAGCAGCCACGTACCAGGCCGGGGGGAAGAGACCCAGTACTTC,CASSHVPGRGEETQYF
TRBJ1-2,TRBV7-8,TRBD1,NA,TGTGCCAGCGGTTTGGGGACAGGGGGCGATGGCTACACCTTC,CASGLGTGGDGYTF
TRBJ1-2,TRBV7-9,TRBD1,NA,TGTGCCAGCAGCTTGGAAGACAGGGTCTATGGCTACACCTTC,CASSLEDRVYGYTF